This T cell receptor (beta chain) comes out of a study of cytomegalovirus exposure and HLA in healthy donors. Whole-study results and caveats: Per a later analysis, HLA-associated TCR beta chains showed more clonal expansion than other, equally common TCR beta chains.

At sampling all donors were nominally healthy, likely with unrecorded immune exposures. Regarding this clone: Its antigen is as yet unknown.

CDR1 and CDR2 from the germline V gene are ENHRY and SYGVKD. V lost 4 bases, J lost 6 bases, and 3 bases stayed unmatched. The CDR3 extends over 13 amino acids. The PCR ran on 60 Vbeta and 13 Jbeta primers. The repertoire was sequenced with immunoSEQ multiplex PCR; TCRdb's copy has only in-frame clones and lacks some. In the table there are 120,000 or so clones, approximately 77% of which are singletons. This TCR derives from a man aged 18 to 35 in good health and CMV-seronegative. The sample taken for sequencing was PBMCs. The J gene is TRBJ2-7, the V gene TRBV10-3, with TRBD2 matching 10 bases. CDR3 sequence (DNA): TGTGCCATCAGTGGTGTAGCGGGGGGCGAGCAGTACTTC. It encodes CAISGVAGGEQYF.